The T cell receptor beta chain under discussion was sequenced for a study of shared clonotypes between healthy human individuals. Germline CDR1 reads LGHNT; CDR2 reads FRNRAP. This CDR3 is 18 amino acids long. Losses at the gene ends were 5 bases for V and 5 bases for J; bases not matched to a gene: 10. Comment on this clone: Antigen: not known.

Study observations and caveats: Naive CD4 clonotype sharing across a few donors was approximately 5%. The study found lower generation probabilities in non-shared clonotypes than in those shared by all four donors.

Using immunoSEQ multiplex PCR, the repertoire was profiled, and TCRdb retains in-frame clones only, with some absent. Of about 300,000 clones listed, around 67% are singletons. The V call is TRBV12-5, the J call TRBJ2-1; TRBD2 aligns across 15 bases. This receptor was identified in a man aged 30 to 39 in good health. Sequenced input: memory CD4+ T cells sorted from blood. Stated subset: CD45RA-negative fraction. CDR3 in amino acids: CASGAGLAGGIKHNEQFF. DNA of the CDR3: TGTGCTAGTGGTGCTGGACTAGCGGGAGGGATTAAGCACAATGAGCAGTTCTTC.